Following are 21 T cell receptor beta chains from one sample sequenced in a study of cytomegalovirus exposure and HLA in healthy donors. Assay used: immunoSEQ multiplex PCR; TCRdb lists only in-frame clones, some missing. The sample shows over 100,000 clones, around 92% of them seen only once. Source material: PBMCs. The receptors derive from a man aged 25-45 years in good health and CMV-seronegative.

V usage is TRBV6-5 and J usage is TRBJ1-2; 9 bases line up with TRBD1. Germline V gives CDR1 MNHEY, CDR2 SVGAGI. After removal of 6 bases from V and 5 bases from J, the junction contained 7 bases not matched to a gene. CDR3 length: 14 amino acids. The DNA of the CDR3 is TGTGCCAGCAGCCGGGACAGGGAAGGTTATGGCTACACCTTC. This encodes CASSRDREGYGYTF.

The chain has TRBV18 and TRBJ2-7; TRBD1 agrees at 7 bases. J lost 3 bases, V lost 5 bases, and 7 bases had no gene match. Germline V CDR1 and CDR2: KGHSH, LQKENI. The CDR3 has 14 amino acids. This CDR3 reads CASSAAGTVYEQYF. The CDR3 region has the DNA TGTGCCAGCTCAGCCGCCGGGACAGTCTACGAGCAGTACTTC.

The chain links TRBV7-6 to TRBJ2-5; D not resolved. Between the trimmed V and J ends, which lost 1 base and 1 base, there was a span of 10 bases. Germline V gene data show CDR1 as SGHVS and CDR2 as FNYEAQ. The CDR3 has 15 residues. The chain's CDR3 is CASSLVPLAQETQYF. CDR3 DNA sequence: TGTGCCAGCAGCTTAGTCCCTCTGGCCCAAGAGACCCAGTACTTC.

The chain employs TRBV25-1 and TRBJ1-2, with D unclear. CDR1 is MGHDK and CDR2 is SYGVNS in the germline V gene. This CDR3 has 14 residues. V lost 6 bases and J lost 4, with 15 bases in between. In DNA form, the CDR3 reads TGTGCCAGCAGACCGGAGAGACGCGGCTATGGCTACACCTTC. This gives the protein CASRPERRGYGYTF.

This sequence joins TRBV7-9 and TRBJ2-7, with D perhaps matching TRBD1 (8 bases). Germline CDR1 and CDR2: SEHNR and FQNEAQ (reference sequence). Between the trimmed V and J ends, which lost 5 bases and 4 bases, there was a span of 15 bases. This CDR3 comprises 14 residues. CDR3 sequence (DNA): TGTGCCAGCAGCACGTACAGGGGGGGATACGAGCAGTACTTC. Amino acids: CASSTYRGGYEQYF.

The chain couples TRBV11-2 to TRBJ2-7, with 10 bases fitting TRBD1. From germline, CDR1 is SGHAT and CDR2 FQNNGV. V was clipped by 5 bases and J by 3 bases; unmatched bases: 7. This CDR3 region has 15 residues. The CDR3 DNA sequence: TGTGCCAGCAGCCCGGGGACAGGGGTATTCTACGAGCAGTACTTC. The encoded protein is CASSPGTGVFYEQYF. Using reference TRBV11-2 and TRBJ2-7 for the parts outside the CDR3, the full variable domain is EAGVAQSPRYKIIEKRQSVAFWCNPISGHATLYWYQQILGQGPKLLIQFQNNGVVDDSQLPKDRFSAERLKGVDSTLKIQPAKLEDSAVYLCASSPGTGVFYEQYFGPGTRLTVT.

This clone came up a few times. The CDR3: CASSFHSNQPQHF. DNA for the CDR3: TGTGCCAGCAGCTTCCATAGCAATCAGCCCCAGCATTTT. The V gene is TRBV7-9, the J gene TRBJ1-5, with D uncertain. The CDR3 covers 13 residues. The germline V and J ends were trimmed by 3 bases and 0 bases, with 3 bases remaining between them. In germline, CDR1 is SEHNR, CDR2 FQNEAQ (reference sequence).

This chain joins TRBV19 and TRBJ2-7, with a tentative D call TRBD1 (7 bases). Between the trimmed V and J ends, which lost 5 bases and 2 bases, there was a span of 13 bases. The CDR3 covers 14 residues. The germline V gene encodes CDR1 LNHDA and CDR2 SQIVND (reference sequence). In nucleotides, the CDR3 is TGTGCCAGTAGTCCCCAGGGGGGTGCCTACGAGCAGTACTTC. Its translation is CASSPQGGAYEQYF.

Only one count was recorded for this clone. V and J are TRBV18 and TRBJ2-3, with 9 positions matching TRBD2. This CDR3 is 15 amino acids long. Per the germline V gene, CDR1 is KGHSH and CDR2 is LQKENI. V lost 3 bases and J lost 3; bases outside the gene matches: 4. The CDR3 reads CASSPLAGATDTQYF. The DNA for the CDR3 is TGTGCCAGCTCACCTTTAGCGGGGGCAACAGATACGCAGTATTTT. Filled out from reference TRBV18 and TRBJ2-3, the complete variable domain reads NAGVMQNPRHLVRRRGQEARLRCSPMKGHSHVYWYRQLPEEGLKFMVYLQKENIIDESGMPKERFSAEFPKEGPSILRIQQVVRGDSAAYFCASSPLAGATDTQYFGPGTRLTVL.

J is TRBJ1-5 and V is TRBV4-1, with D maybe TRBD1 (5 bases). Looked up from germline, CDR1 is MGHRA and CDR2 is YSYEKL. This CDR3 is 16 amino acids long. V was pared by 0 bases and J by 2 bases, with 11 bases between. In DNA form, the CDR3 reads TGCGCCAGCAGCCAAGACGGGGGGTTAGGCAATCAGCCCCAGCATTTT. This gives the protein CASSQDGGLGNQPQHF.

This clone appeared once. The DNA of the CDR3 is TGTGCCAGTAGTACGGGTGGCCTCTACGAGCAGTACTTC. This sequence encodes CASSTGGLYEQYF. This chain joins TRBV19 and TRBJ2-7, with no clear D. The V end was cut by 4 bases, the J end by 3 bases, with 10 bases between. Germline V lookup: CDR1 LNHDA, CDR2 SQIVND (reference sequence). The CDR3 has 13 residues.

The chain has TRBV7-9 and TRBJ2-3, with 8 bases identical to TRBD2. V gave up 4 bases and J gave up 4 bases; unmatched junction bases: 7. Germline CDR1 SEHNR, CDR2 FQNEAQ (reference sequence). CDR3 length: 15 amino acids. As DNA, the CDR3 is TGTGCCAGCAGCTACCTCCAGCGGGGGTCAGATACGCAGTATTTT. Protein: CASSYLQRGSDTQYF.

This rearrangement joins TRBV5-1 to TRBJ1-2; TRBD1 agrees at 9 bases. The germline CDR1 and CDR2 sequences are SGHRS and YFSETQ. CDR3 length: 17 residues. Germline trimming cut 4 bases from V and 2 bases from J; bases unmatched to any gene: 12. The CDR3 DNA reads as TGCGCCAGCAGCCTGGGGGACAGGGTAGGAACGAACTATGGCTACACCTTC. Translation: CASSLGDRVGTNYGYTF. The variable domain in full, with the rest retrieved from reference TRBV5-1 and TRBJ1-2, is KAGVTQTPRYLIKTRGQQVTLSCSPISGHRSVSWYQQTPGQGLQFLFEYFSETQRNKGNFPGRFSGRQFSNSRSEMNVSTLELGDSALYLCASSLGDRVGTNYGYTFGSGTRLTVV.

This clone appeared a single time. The rearrangement joins TRBV7-6 to TRBJ2-7, with D possibly matching TRBD2 (6 bases). Germline V gene data show CDR1 as SGHVS and CDR2 as FNYEAQ. The CDR3 consists of 15 residues. V lost 2 bases to trimming and J lost 0 bases, with 11 bases between them. CDR3 residues: CASSLTRGLSYEQYF. CDR3 bases: TGTGCCAGCAGCTTAACGCGGGGCCTCTCCTACGAGCAGTACTTC.

CDR3 sequence (DNA): TGCAGCGTTGACACGTCAGGGGCTGGAAACACCATATATTTT. Encoded protein: CSVDTSGAGNTIYF. This chain connects TRBV29-1 to TRBJ1-3, with D possibly being TRBD1 (6 bases). Per the germline V gene, CDR1 is SQVTM and CDR2 is ANQGSEA. V lost 3 bases and J lost 2, with 11 bases in between. This CDR3 is built from 14 residues.

In its sample, this clone was seen once. This rearrangement joins TRBV28 to TRBJ1-4; D remains ambiguous. The CDR3 is 16 amino acids. Per the germline V gene, CDR1 is MDHEN and CDR2 is SYDVKM. V shed 3 bases and J shed 0 bases, with 11 bases lying between them. This chain's CDR3 is CASSFSTSATNEKLFF. Here the CDR3 DNA reads TGTGCCAGCAGTTTTTCGACATCCGCAACTAATGAAAAACTGTTTTTT.

The genes are TRBV11-2 and TRBJ2-7; the match to TRBD1 covers 7 bases. J lost 0 bases, V lost 1 base, and 3 bases had no gene match. The CDR3 is 15 amino acids. CDR1 is SGHAT, CDR2 FQNNGV, per germline. The CDR3 sequence is CASSLVGGSSYEQYF. The CDR3 DNA sequence: TGTGCCAGCAGCTTAGTAGGGGGCAGCTCCTACGAGCAGTACTTC. Drawing the rest from reference TRBV11-2 and TRBJ2-7, the complete variable domain is EAGVAQSPRYKIIEKRQSVAFWCNPISGHATLYWYQQILGQGPKLLIQFQNNGVVDDSQLPKDRFSAERLKGVDSTLKIQPAKLEDSAVYLCASSLVGGSSYEQYFGPGTRLTVT.

The chain recombines TRBV15 with TRBJ1-4; 7 nucleotides line up with TRBD1. The CDR3 has 16 amino acids. The germline V gene encodes CDR1 LNHNV and CDR2 YYDKDF (reference sequence). Germline trimming cut 0 bases from V and 12 bases from J; bases unmatched to any gene: 13. CDR3 bases: TGTGCCACCAGCAGAGATCGGGCAGGGGGGTGGAGGGAACTGTTTTTT. Translation gives CATSRDRAGGWRELFF.

The rearrangement links TRBV28 to TRBJ2-5; 7 nucleotides agree with TRBD1. This CDR3 has 16 residues. CDR1 and CDR2 from the germline V gene are MDHEN and SYDVKM. The V segment lost 0 bases and the J segment 2 bases; nucleotides outside the gene matches: 6. CDR3 DNA: TGTGCCAGCAGTTTATGGGGGGACAGAGATCAAGAGACCCAGTACTTC. Residues: CASSLWGDRDQETQYF.

This clone was seen just once. The V gene is TRBV7-8, the J gene TRBJ2-5, with a possible D match to TRBD2 (6 bases). V gave up 2 bases and J gave up 2 bases, with 9 bases separating them. Per germline, CDR1 SGHVS and CDR2 FQNEAQ. This CDR3 contains 14 residues. The DNA of the CDR3 is TGTGCCAGCAGCTTACCCCTAGCGCAAGAGACCCAGTACTTC. This sequence encodes CASSLPLAQETQYF.

This rearrangement joins TRBV28 to TRBJ1-6, with D unresolved. CDR1 is MDHEN and CDR2 is SYDVKM in the germline V gene. Trimming took 6 bases from V and 10 from J, leaving 13 bases between them. The CDR3 consists of 13 residues. CDR3 nucleotides: TGTGCCAGCAGAAACTTTCCCTCCTCACCCCTCCACTTT. Translated, it gives CASRNFPSSPLHF. Variable domain in full (rest from reference TRBV28 and TRBJ1-6): DVKVTQSSRYLVKRTGEKVFLECVQDMDHENMFWYRQDPGLGLRLIYFSYDVKMKEKGDIPEGYSVSREKKERFSLILESASTNQTSMYLCASRNFPSSPLHFGNGTRLTVT.